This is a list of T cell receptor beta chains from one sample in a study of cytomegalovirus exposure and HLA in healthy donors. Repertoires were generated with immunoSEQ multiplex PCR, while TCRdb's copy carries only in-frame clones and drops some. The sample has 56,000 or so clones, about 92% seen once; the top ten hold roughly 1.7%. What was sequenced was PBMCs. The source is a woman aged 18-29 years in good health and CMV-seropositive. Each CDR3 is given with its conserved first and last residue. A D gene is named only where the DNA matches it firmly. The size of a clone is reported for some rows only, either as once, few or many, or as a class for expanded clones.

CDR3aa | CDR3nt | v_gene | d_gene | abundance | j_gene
CASSGTGVIYEQYF | TGTGCCAGCAGCGGGACAGGGGTAATCTACGAGCAGTACTTC | TRBV7-9 | TRBD1 | few | TRBJ2-7
CASSTDSPNSPLHF | TGTGCCAGCAGTACCGACAGTCCTAATTCACCCCTCCACTTT | TRBV28 | . | . | TRBJ1-6
CASSLEGAANEKLFF | TGTGCCAGCAGCTTAGAGGGGGCAGCAAATGAAAAACTGTTTTTT | TRBV7-9 | TRBD1 | . | TRBJ1-4
CASSSAGQGFYEQYF | TGTGCCAGCAGTTCAGCGGGACAGGGATTCTACGAGCAGTACTTC | TRBV6-1 | TRBD1 | . | TRBJ2-7
CASSAGGAAHEQYF | TGTGCCAGCAGCGCGGGGGGGGCCGCCCACGAGCAGTACTTC | TRBV9 | TRBD2 | . | TRBJ2-7
CASSLNHYEQYF | TGTGCCAGCAGCTTAAATCACTACGAGCAGTACTTC | TRBV7-6 | . | . | TRBJ2-7
CASRDLNTEAFF | TGTGCCAGCAGGGACTTGAACACTGAAGCTTTCTTT | TRBV6-5 | . | . | TRBJ1-1
CAWNGGASGEKLFF | TGTGCCTGGAACGGGGGGGCTTCGGGTGAAAAACTGTTTTTT | TRBV30 | . | . | TRBJ1-4
CASSVGDITAYEQYF | TGTGCCAGCAGCGTTGGGGACATCACGGCCTACGAGCAGTACTTC | TRBV9 | . | . | TRBJ2-7
CASSFETKTKNIQYF | TGTGCCAGCAGCTTTGAGACAAAAACCAAAAACATTCAGTACTTC | TRBV5-8 | . | . | TRBJ2-4
CASSSQSGGYEQYF | TGTGCCAGCAGCAGTCAGTCAGGGGGTTACGAGCAGTACTTC | TRBV11-2 | TRBD1 | . | TRBJ2-7
CASSQVLYEQYF | TGCGCCAGCAGTCAGGTACTTTACGAGCAGTACTTC | TRBV23-1 | . | . | TRBJ2-7
CASSLRENTEAFF | TGTGCCAGCAGTTTACGGGAGAACACTGAAGCTTTCTTT | TRBV27 | . | . | TRBJ1-1
CSVGTGGSYEQYF | TGCAGCGTTGGGACAGGGGGCTCCTACGAGCAGTACTTC | TRBV29-1 | TRBD1 | . | TRBJ2-7
CASSVAGFTTGELFF | TGTGCCAGCAGCGTAGCCGGGTTTACTACCGGGGAGCTGTTTTTT | TRBV9 | . | . | TRBJ2-2
CASSLLTGDPQANYGYTF | TGTGCCAGCAGCCTATTGACAGGTGACCCCCAAGCTAACTATGGCTACACCTTC | TRBV5-5 | . | . | TRBJ1-2
CASSLAKGAHEQFF | TGTGCCAGCAGCTTAGCCAAGGGGGCTCATGAGCAGTTCTTC | TRBV11-3 | TRBD1 | once | TRBJ2-1
CASSLVLRDRGSYGYTF | TGTGCCAGCAGTTTAGTGCTCCGGGACAGGGGGTCCTATGGCTACACCTTC | TRBV28 | TRBD1 | . | TRBJ1-2
CASSLESPRGDNEQFF | TGTGCCAGCAGCTTGGAGTCCCCGCGGGGGGACAATGAGCAGTTCTTC | TRBV5-4 | TRBD2 | . | TRBJ2-1
CSAPDNTEAFF | TGCAGTGCTCCAGATAACACTGAAGCTTTCTTT | TRBV20-1 | . | . | TRBJ1-1
CASSPMGLQETQYF | TGTGCCAGCAGTCCCATGGGGCTACAAGAGACCCAGTACTTC | TRBV7-7 | . | once | TRBJ2-5
CATRRQGAAGNTIYF | TGTGCCACCAGGCGACAGGGGGCAGCTGGAAACACCATATATTTT | TRBV15 | TRBD1 | . | TRBJ1-3
CASSLGSYSTGELFF | TGTGCCAGCAGCTTAGGGTCATATAGCACCGGGGAGCTGTTTTTT | TRBV7-2 | . | . | TRBJ2-2
CASSQGEWGDAGNTIYF | TGCGCCAGCAGCCAAGGGGAATGGGGAGACGCTGGAAACACCATATATTTT | TRBV4-1 | . | . | TRBJ1-3
CSVGSGTGNTIYF | TGCAGCGTTGGATCGGGGACTGGAAACACCATATATTTT | TRBV29-1 | . | . | TRBJ1-3
CASSQGSGQNTEAFF | TGCGCCAGCAGCCAAGGATCAGGACAGAACACTGAAGCTTTCTTT | TRBV4-3 | . | . | TRBJ1-1
CASSSSPGKGANYGYTF | TGTGCCAGCAGCTCATCGCCGGGGAAGGGGGCCAACTATGGCTACACCTTC | TRBV7-2 | TRBD1 | . | TRBJ1-2
CASSVVGSGGDNEQFF | TGTGCCAGCAGTGTAGTGGGTTCGGGCGGGGACAATGAGCAGTTCTTC | TRBV2 | . | . | TRBJ2-1
CASRPPRDRSYEQYF | TGTGCCAGCAGGCCCCCCCGGGACAGGAGCTACGAGCAGTACTTC | TRBV6-6 | TRBD1 | . | TRBJ2-7
CASSPGLYNEQFF | TGCGCCAGCAGTCCGGGACTGTACAATGAGCAGTTCTTC | TRBV10-1 | . | . | TRBJ2-1
CASSVRDYLTDTQYF | TGTGCCAGCAGTGTCCGGGACTACCTCACAGATACGCAGTATTTT | TRBV2 | TRBD2 | . | TRBJ2-3
CASSRDRNNEQFF | TGTGCCAGCAGCAGGGACAGAAACAATGAGCAGTTCTTC | TRBV7-7 | TRBD1 | . | TRBJ2-1
CASTLDSRDSPLHF | TGTGCCAGTACCTTGGACAGCCGAGATTCACCCCTCCACTTT | TRBV19 | . | . | TRBJ1-6
CASSLGKGSGATDTQYF | TGTGCCAGCAGCTTAGGGAAGGGTAGCGGGGCCACAGATACGCAGTATTTT | TRBV13 | TRBD2 | . | TRBJ2-3
CASSLTGPFGYTF | TGTGCCAGCAGCTTGACAGGTCCGTTTGGCTACACCTTC | TRBV5-6 | . | . | TRBJ1-2
CASSGRGLYEQYF | TGCGCCAGCAGTGGCAGGGGGCTCTACGAGCAGTACTTC | TRBV10-2 | TRBD1 | . | TRBJ2-7
CASSPPWAGGSYNEQFF | TGTGCCAGCTCACCACCGTGGGCGGGGGGGTCATACAATGAGCAGTTCTTC | TRBV18 | TRBD2 | . | TRBJ2-1